This T cell receptor beta chain was sequenced for a study of monozygotic twins with inflammatory bowel disease. Study conclusions and caveats: There was no support for any single strong signal or clonotype associated with IBD.

Per germline, CDR1 SGDLS and CDR2 YYNGEE. This CDR3 region has 16 residues. Comment on this clonotype: Antigen unknown.

The authors used about 3,200 ng of total RNA per TCR library. Both TCRalpha and TCRbeta cDNA were subjected to two nested PCRs lasting roughly 16 and 10 cycles. TCRdb reworked the 5' RACE reads into one entry per CDR3 protein, no DNA. The ten most abundant clones cover 2.6% of a sample with approximately 400,000 distinct CDR3 sequences. The TCR sequence derives from a human donor with ulcerative colitis or Crohn's disease, or a healthy co-twin of an affected twin (not recorded which). Input material: blood. This chain links TRBV9 with TRBJ2-7; with no DNA, the TCRdb D assignment of TRBD1 cannot be verified. The CDR3 spells CASSAWDNPTWGEQYF. Based on the CDR3 plus reference TRBV9 and TRBJ2-7, the full variable domain is DSGVTQTPKHLITATGQRVTLRCSPRSGDLSVYWYQQSLDQGLQFLIQYYNGEERAKGNILERFSAQQFPDLHSELNLSSLELGDSALYFCASSAWDNPTWGEQYFGPGTRLTVT.